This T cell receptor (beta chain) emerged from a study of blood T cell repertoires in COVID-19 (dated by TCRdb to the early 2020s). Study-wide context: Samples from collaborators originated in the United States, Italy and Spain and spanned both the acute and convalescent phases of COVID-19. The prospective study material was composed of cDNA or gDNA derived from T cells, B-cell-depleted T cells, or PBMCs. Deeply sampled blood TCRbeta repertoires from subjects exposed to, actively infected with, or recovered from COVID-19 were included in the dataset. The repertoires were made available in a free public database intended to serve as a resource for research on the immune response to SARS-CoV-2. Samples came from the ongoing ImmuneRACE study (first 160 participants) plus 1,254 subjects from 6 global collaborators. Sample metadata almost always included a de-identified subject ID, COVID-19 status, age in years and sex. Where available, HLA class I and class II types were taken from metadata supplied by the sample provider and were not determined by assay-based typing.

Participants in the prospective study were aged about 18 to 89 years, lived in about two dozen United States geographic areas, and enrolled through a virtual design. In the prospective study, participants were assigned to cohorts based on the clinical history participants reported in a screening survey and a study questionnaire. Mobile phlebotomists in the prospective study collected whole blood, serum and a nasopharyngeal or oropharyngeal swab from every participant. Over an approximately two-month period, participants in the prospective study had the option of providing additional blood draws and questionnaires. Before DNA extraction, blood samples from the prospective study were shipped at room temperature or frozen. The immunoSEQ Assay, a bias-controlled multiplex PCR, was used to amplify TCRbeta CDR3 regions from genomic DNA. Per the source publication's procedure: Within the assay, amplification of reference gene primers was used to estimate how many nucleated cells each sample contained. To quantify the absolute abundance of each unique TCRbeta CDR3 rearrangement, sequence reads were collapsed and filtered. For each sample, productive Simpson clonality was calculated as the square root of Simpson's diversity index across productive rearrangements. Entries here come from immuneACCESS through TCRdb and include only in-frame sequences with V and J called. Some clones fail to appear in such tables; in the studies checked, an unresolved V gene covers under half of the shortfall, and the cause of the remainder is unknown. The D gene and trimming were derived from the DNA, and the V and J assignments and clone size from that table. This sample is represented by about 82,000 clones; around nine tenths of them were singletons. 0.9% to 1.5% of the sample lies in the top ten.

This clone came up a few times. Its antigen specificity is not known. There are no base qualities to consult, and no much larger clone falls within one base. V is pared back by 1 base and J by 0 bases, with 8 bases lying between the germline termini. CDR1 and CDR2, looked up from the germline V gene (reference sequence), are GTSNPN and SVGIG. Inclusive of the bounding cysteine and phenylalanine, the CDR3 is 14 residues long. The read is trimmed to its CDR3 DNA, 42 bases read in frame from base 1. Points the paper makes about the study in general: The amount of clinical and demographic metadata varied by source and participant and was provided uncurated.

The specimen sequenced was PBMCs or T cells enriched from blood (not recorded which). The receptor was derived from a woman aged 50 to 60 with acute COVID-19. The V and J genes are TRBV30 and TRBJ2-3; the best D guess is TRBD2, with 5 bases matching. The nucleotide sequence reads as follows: TGTGCCTGGAGTGAGTGGACTAGCACAGATACGCAGTATTTT. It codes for CAWSEWTSTDTQYF.